Listed here are 21 T cell receptor beta chains from one sample, sequenced in a study of identical twins. One entry per CDR3 protein, called by TCRdb with MiXCR from the 5' RACE reads. The top ten clones hold roughly 8.9% of a sample with fewer than 450,000 distinct CDR3 sequences, 9% of them seen once. Sequencing input: naive T cells sorted from blood. The source of these receptors is a woman in her 50s in good health.

This clonotype was observed a handful of times. J is TRBJ1-4 and V is TRBV12-3 or TRBV12-4, with TRBD1 as a possible D gene (6 bases). The CDR3 consists of 16 residues. V was trimmed by 5 bases and J by 5 bases, leaving 18 bases between them. The chain's CDR3 is CASSASQGTRNEKLFF. The CDR3 nucleotides are TGTGCCAGCAGTGCTTCGCAGGGGACTCGGAATGAAAAACTGTTTTTT.

V gene TRBV15 combines with J gene TRBJ2-3; D ambiguous. Germline loops: CDR1 LNHNV, CDR2 YYDKDF (reference sequence). The CDR3 loop spans 12 amino acids. V lost 4 bases and J lost 6, with 8 bases in between. The CDR3 protein is CATSIEQDTQYF. The CDR3 region has the DNA TGTGCCACCAGCATCGAACAGGATACGCAGTATTTT.

This clonotype occurred a few times. V and J are TRBV5-1 and TRBJ2-2; D may be TRBD1 or TRBD2 (5 bases each). V shed 5 bases and J shed 3 bases, with 11 bases lying between them. The germline gives CDR1 SGHRS, CDR2 YFSETQ. The CDR3 is 14 residues long. In DNA form, the CDR3 reads TGCGCCAGCAGGCGATTGGGGGACACCGGGGAGCTGTTTTTT. This translates into CASRRLGDTGELFF.

This clonotype was counted at least ten times. CDR3 bases: TGCAGCGTTGAAAAAGCGGGAATCGGTTACGAGCAGTACTTC. Protein product: CSVEKAGIGYEQYF. This chain joins TRBV29-1 and TRBJ2-7; 7 nucleotides match TRBD2. The length of the CDR3 is 14 residues. With 2 bases clipped from V and 4 bases from J, the junction kept 8 bases outside the gene matches. In germline, CDR1 is SQVTM, CDR2 ANQGSEA.

A few counts support this clonotype. The V call is TRBV6-6, the J call TRBJ2-1, with 12 bases aligning to TRBD2. There are 16 residues in the CDR3. The junction had 10 bases not matched to a gene; V was cut back by 6 bases and J by 7 bases. CDR1 is MNHNY, CDR2 SVGAGI, per germline (reference sequence). The CDR3 DNA is TGTGCCAGCAGCCGAATGACTAGCGGGAGTTTGAATGAGCAGTTCTTC. Its translation is CASSRMTSGSLNEQFF.

This clonotype occurred a few times. The CDR3 DNA reads as TGTGCCAGCAGTAAACCGGACCTTTACAATGAGCAGTTCTTC. This translates into CASSKPDLYNEQFF. The chain employs TRBV12-3 or TRBV12-4 and TRBJ2-1; D unclear. The CDR3 is made up of 14 amino acids. Trimming left V 5 bases short and J 4 bases short, with 12 bases between.

This clonotype has only a few counts. This rearrangement joins TRBV5-1 to TRBJ2-7; tentative D call: TRBD1 (6 bases). Per the germline V gene, CDR1 is SGHRS and CDR2 is YFSETQ. This CDR3 has 13 residues. Between the trimmed V and J ends, which lost 4 bases and 3 bases, there was a span of 11 bases. The CDR3 here is CASSGGQFYEQYV. In nucleotides, the CDR3 is TGCGCCAGCAGCGGCGGACAGTTCTACGAGCAGTACGTC.

This rearrangement joins TRBV20-1 to TRBJ1-4, with TRBD1 matching 8 bases. The germline CDR1 and CDR2 sequences are DFQATT and SNEGSKA (reference sequence). CDR3 length: 15 amino acids. V lost 1 base, J lost 6 bases, and 7 bases stayed unmatched. Here the CDR3 reads CSARARTGSDEKLFF. The CDR3, as DNA: TGCAGTGCTAGAGCTAGGACAGGGTCGGATGAAAAACTGTTTTTT.

Concerning this clonotype: A read error may produce the germline difference seen at one junction end. This chain links TRBV2 with TRBJ2-5, with 8 positions matching TRBD2. The germline V gene has CDR1 SNHLY and CDR2 FYNNEI. The CDR3 is 15 amino acids. This chain's CDR3 is CASTGPGLGQETQYF. The CDR3 bases are TGTGCAAGCACCGGACCGGGACTAGGGCAAGAGACCCAGTACTTC. The full variable domain, in which reference TRBV2 and TRBJ2-5 provide the parts outside the CDR3, is EPEVTQTPSHQVTQMGQEVILRCVPISNHLYFYWYRQILGQKVEFLVSFYNNEISEKSEIFDDQFSVERPDGSNFTLKIRSTKLEDSAMYFCASTGPGLGQETQYFGPGTRLLVL.

This clonotype was found many times. The V gene is TRBV19, the J gene TRBJ2-7, with D maybe TRBD2 (6 bases). Germline V gene lookup returns CDR1 LNHDA and CDR2 SQIVND (reference sequence). The CDR3 contains 13 residues. Trimming stripped 8 bases from V and 4 bases from J, with 15 bases between. The CDR3 nucleotides are TGTGCCAGTCAGGTCGGGAGTGGGTACGAGCAGTACTTC. Translation gives CASQVGSGYEQYF.

This chain uses TRBV4-1 with TRBJ1-2; the D is unclear. Germline CDR1 and CDR2: MGHRA and YSYEKL. The length of the CDR3 is 14 residues. Trimming pared 1 base from V and 4 bases from J, leaving 10 bases between. The CDR3 DNA reads TGCGCCAGCAGCCAAGCCCCCCGATCCTATGGCTACACCTTC. It specifies CASSQAPRSYGYTF.

In this sample, this clonotype turned up many times. The chain couples TRBV3-1 to TRBJ2-1, with TRBD2 matching 10 bases. The germline gives CDR1 LGHDT, CDR2 YNNKEL (reference sequence). The CDR3 has 17 residues. J lost 5 bases, V lost 1 base, and 8 bases had no gene match. The CDR3 DNA sequence: TGTGCCAGCAGCCAAGTTTCCGGGGGGACTAGCGACAATGAGCAGTTCTTC. It yields the protein CASSQVSGGTSDNEQFF.

There are many counts of this clonotype. The chain links TRBV5-1 to TRBJ2-2; TRBD1 aligns across 10 bases. CDR3 size: 16 residues. The junction had 2 bases not matched to a gene; V was cut back by 3 bases and J by 0 bases. The germline gives CDR1 SGHRS, CDR2 YFSETQ. CDR3 nucleotides: TGCGCCAGCAGCTCGACAGGGGGCGCGAACACCGGGGAGCTGTTTTTT. It specifies CASSSTGGANTGELFF.

The chain recombines TRBV3-1 with TRBJ2-1; TRBD2 matches 9 bases. Per germline, CDR1 LGHDT and CDR2 YNNKEL (reference sequence). After removal of 2 bases from V and 3 bases from J, the junction contained 2 bases not matched to a gene. This CDR3 contains 15 residues. The CDR3 DNA sequence: TGTGCCAGCAGCCAACCGACTAGCGGCTACAATGAGCAGTTCTTC. Amino acids: CASSQPTSGYNEQFF.

At least ten counts were recorded for this clonotype. The rearrangement uses TRBV28 and TRBJ2-5; 8 bases agree with TRBD2. This CDR3 region has 14 residues. The V gene end was trimmed by 6 bases and the J gene end by 2 bases; junction bases not matched to a gene: 5. Germline V gene lookup returns CDR1 MDHEN and CDR2 SYDVKM. CDR3 region: CASRGLENQETQYF. Written as DNA, the CDR3 is TGTGCCAGCAGGGGACTAGAGAATCAAGAGACCCAGTACTTC.

The CDR3 DNA reads as TGTGCCAGCAGCCAAGAAGGTGCGTCTCTGGCCAACGTCCTGACTTTC. This codes for CASSQEGASLANVLTF. J is TRBJ2-6 and V is TRBV3-1; the D is unclear. V lost 0 bases to trimming and J lost 6 bases, with 12 bases between them. Germline CDR1 LGHDT, CDR2 YNNKEL (reference sequence). The CDR3 is made up of 16 amino acids.

The rearrangement uses TRBV28 and TRBJ1-1, with 7 bases that match TRBD1. J was trimmed by 3 bases and V by 2 bases; bases with no gene match: 3. Germline CDR1 reads MDHEN; CDR2 reads SYDVKM. CDR3 length equals 14 residues. The CDR3 DNA is TGTGCCAGCAGTTTAGAGGGGGCTTACACTGAAGCTTTCTTT. Residues: CASSLEGAYTEAFF. Based on the CDR3 plus reference TRBV28 and TRBJ1-1, the full variable domain is DVKVTQSSRYLVKRTGEKVFLECVQDMDHENMFWYRQDPGLGLRLIYFSYDVKMKEKGDIPEGYSVSREKKERFSLILESASTNQTSMYLCASSLEGAYTEAFFGQGTRLTVV.

The chain joins TRBV6-1 to TRBJ1-3; D not resolved. V lost 2 bases and J 7 bases, leaving 6 bases between the germline ends. Germline assignment: CDR1 MNHNS and CDR2 SASEGT. The CDR3 consists of 12 residues. The CDR3 reads CASSEFRNTIYF. The CDR3 DNA reads as TGTGCCAGCAGTGAATTTCGGAACACCATATATTTT.

This clonotype was counted a few times. The rearrangement links TRBV10-3 to TRBJ1-4, with no clear D. The length of the CDR3 is 15 residues. V was clipped by 0 bases and J by 10 bases, with 15 bases between them. CDR1 ENHRY and CDR2 SYGVKD come from the germline V gene. CDR3 region: CAISESSGVDGKLFF. DNA for the CDR3: TGTGCCATCAGTGAGTCGAGCGGGGTAGACGGAAAACTGTTTTTT.

This clonotype was detected only a few times. The chain couples TRBV3-1 to TRBJ2-4, with 7 bases aligning to TRBD2. Germline lookup yields CDR1 LGHDT and CDR2 YNNKEL (reference sequence). This CDR3 contains 16 residues. After removal of 3 bases from V and 3 bases from J, the junction contained 8 bases not matched to a gene. CDR3 loop: CASSHRAGADKNIQYF. CDR3 DNA: TGTGCCAGCAGCCATCGGGCGGGAGCGGACAAAAACATTCAGTACTTC.

This clonotype was seen repeatedly, ten times or more. The chain is built from TRBV27 and TRBJ1-1, with a tentative D call TRBD1 (6 bases). Germline CDR1 MNHEY, CDR2 SMNVEV (reference sequence). There are 13 residues in the CDR3. Trimming removed 6 bases at V and 2 bases at J, with 10 bases between. The CDR3 DNA reads as TGTGCCAGCAGGATACAGGGTAACACTGAAGCTTTCTTT. Its protein is CASRIQGNTEAFF.